These 6 T cell receptor beta chains came from one sample sequenced in a study of graft-versus-host responses after intestinal transplantation. Some clones are missing from TCRdb's copy, which holds only in-frame ones; the method was immunoSEQ multiplex PCR. The profile shows just under 100,000 clones, around nine tenths of them singletons. The material was PBMCs, obtained 453 days after intestinal transplant. The receptors originated from a human patient who received an intestinal transplant, so some T cells may come from the graft donor.

The chain combines TRBV7-8 with TRBJ1-5; 7 bases align to TRBD1. CDR1 is SGHVS, CDR2 FQNEAQ, per germline. Trimming cost V 5 bases and J 4 bases; bases outside gene matches: 8. The CDR3 runs to 15 residues. CDR3: CASSPRDSLNQPQHF. DNA for the CDR3: TGTGCCAGCAGCCCCAGGGACAGCCTAAATCAGCCCCAGCATTTT.

This CDR3 is CASSFGAAGNTIYF. Here the CDR3 DNA reads TGTGCCAGCAGCTTCGGTGCGGCTGGAAACACCATATATTTT. The chain has TRBV5-6 and TRBJ1-3; D remains unclear. Germline V gene data show CDR1 as SGHDT and CDR2 as YYEEEE. V dropped 2 bases and J dropped 2 bases, with 8 bases sitting between them. The CDR3 contains 14 residues.

This chain links TRBV5-4 with TRBJ1-1; D is perhaps TRBD1 (5 bases). CDR1 is SGHNT, CDR2 YYREEE, per germline (reference sequence). The V end was cut by 6 bases, the J end by 1 base, with 13 bases between. The CDR3 has 14 amino acids. The CDR3 coding sequence is TGTGCCAGCACTAAACAGGCCACGAACACTGAAGCTTTCTTT. This translates into CASTKQATNTEAFF.

A few counts support this clone. This chain joins TRBV27 and TRBJ2-7; the match to TRBD1 covers 10 bases. Trimming at V came to 8 bases and at J to 4 bases, leaving 5 bases not matched to a gene. This CDR3 spans 13 amino acids. Looked up from germline, CDR1 is MNHEY and CDR2 is SMNVEV (reference sequence). The CDR3 region has the DNA TGTGCCAGCTACGGACAGGGGGGATACGAGCAGTACTTC. It specifies CASYGQGGYEQYF.

The chain uses TRBV5-4 and TRBJ2-7, with a possible D match to TRBD2 (5 bases). Trimming left V 4 bases short and J 0 bases short, with 17 bases between. The germline gives CDR1 SGHNT, CDR2 YYREEE (reference sequence). The CDR3 runs to 16 residues. The CDR3: CASSPLGAASSYEQYF. CDR3 nucleotide sequence: TGTGCCAGCAGCCCACTAGGAGCGGCGAGCTCCTACGAGCAGTACTTC. The complete variable domain, with remaining parts taken from reference TRBV5-4 and TRBJ2-7, reads ETGVTQSPTHLIKTRGQQVTLRCSSQSGHNTVSWYQQALGQGPQFIFQYYREEENGRGNFPPRFSGLQFPNYSSELNVNALELDDSALYLCASSPLGAASSYEQYFGPGTRLTVT.

The chain employs TRBV4-1 and TRBJ2-7, with D uncertain. This CDR3 comprises 13 residues. Germline CDR1 is MGHRA and CDR2 is YSYEKL. V gave up 0 bases and J gave up 2 bases, with 5 bases separating them. The CDR3 DNA reads TGCGCCAGCAGCCAAGATCGAGCCTACGAGCAGTACTTC. It translates to CASSQDRAYEQYF.